This T cell receptor beta chain was observed in a study of T-cell reconstitution after alpha-beta-depleted transplantation in children. Whole-study results and caveats: Surviving thymic progenitors and recipient T cells were the source of high TCRbeta diversity at day 60 in some patients. After one year, T-cell counts and TCRbeta diversity mostly came from new T cells. It was reported that alpha-beta T cells came from several hundred expanded graft clones (about two months after transplant).

This clonotype came up many times. Its antigen is as yet unknown. It was with unique molecular identifiers that the TCRbeta library was prepared. TCRdb reprocessed the PCR reads with MiXCR, giving one entry per CDR3 protein. This sample has 220,000 or so distinct CDR3 sequences, with under 9.5% found just once. Trimming removed 5 bases at V and 6 bases at J, with 20 bases between. The CDR3 is 16 residues long. CDR1 and CDR2 (germline): SGHTA, FQGNSA. The chain joins TRBV7-2 to TRBJ2-1; perhaps D is TRBD1 or TRBD2 (7 bases each). The sample was PBMCs, mostly from graft donor cells, taken 180 days after TCRalphabeta/CD19-depleted stem cell transplant. The sequence came from a male patient aged 10 to 17 who had a stem cell transplant for acute lymphoblastic leukemia, so the T cells may come from the graft donor. The CDR3 bases are TGTGCCAGCAGCCAGTCCCCCAGGGGGGGGATCAATGAGCAGTTCTTC. Translation gives CASSQSPRGGINEQFF.